This is a list of T cell receptor beta chains from one sample in a study of T cells in Graves' hyperthyroidism and ophthalmopathy. MiXCR was run by TCRdb on the multiplex PCR reads, yielding one entry per CDR3 protein. Among approximately 380,000 distinct CDR3 sequences listed, about a fifth were seen once. The source material was blood. Receptor source: a woman between 18 and 29 years old with Graves' hyperthyroidism. The CDR3 runs from the conserved cysteine through the conserved F or W. The D gene is left open where the match is weak. Expanded clones are given a class, and other clones once, few, many or no size at all.

clone_size	d_call	v_call	j_call	cdr3_aa	cdr3_nt
many	.	TRBV6-4	TRBJ1-1	CASPLRGVVAPNTEAFF	TGTGCCAGCCCCCTTCGGGGTGTCGTCGCCCCCAACACTGAAGCTTTCTTT
many	TRBD1	TRBV12-3/TRBV12-4	TRBJ1-1	CASSTGQAGTEAFF	TGTGCCAGCAGCACGGGACAGGCAGGGACTGAAGCTTTCTTT
many	TRBD1	TRBV6-5	TRBJ1-2	CASSSTGGNYGYTF	TGTGCCAGCAGTTCGACAGGGGGGAACTATGGCTACACCTTC
many	TRBD2	TRBV6-4	TRBJ2-3	CASSDDGGATDTQYF	TGTGCCAGCAGTGATGACGGGGGGGCAACAGATACGCAGTATTTT
few	.	TRBV4-1	TRBJ1-5	CASSQEERQPQHF	TGCGCCAGCAGCCAAGAAGAGCGCCAGCCCCAGCATTTT
many	.	TRBV29-1	TRBJ1-2	CSVEEQIYGYTF	TGCAGCGTTGAAGAACAGATCTATGGCTACACCTTC
.	.	TRBV6-2/TRBV6-3	TRBJ1-1	CASLEAGVNTEAFF	TGTGCCAGCCTTGAAGCAGGGGTGAACACTGAAGCTTTCTTT
many	.	TRBV4-2	TRBJ2-5	CASSQGVKETQYF	TGTGCCAGCAGCCAAGGGGTGAAAGAGACCCAGTACTTC
few	.	TRBV5-1	TRBJ2-7	CASCRDWGYEQYF	TGCGCCAGCTGCCGGGACTGGGGCTACGAGCAGTACTTC
many	.	TRBV24-1	TRBJ1-5	CATSDGGNQPQHF	TGTGCCACCAGTGACGGGGGCAATCAGCCCCAGCATTTT
many	.	TRBV9	TRBJ1-1	CASSPQFIRGGTEAFF	TGTGCCAGCAGCCCCCAGTTCATTCGAGGGGGCACTGAAGCTTTCTTT
many	TRBD1	TRBV6-1	TRBJ2-7	CASSVRHRGPDYEQYF	TGTGCCAGCAGTGTACGACACAGGGGGCCTGACTACGAGCAGTACTTC
many	.	TRBV6-5	TRBJ1-1	CASSYSGLAFF	TGTGCCAGCAGTTACTCGGGACTGGCTTTCTTT
many	.	TRBV20-1	TRBJ1-1	CSVPVGPAFF	TGCAGTGTCCCGGTAGGGCCAGCTTTCTTT
many	.	TRBV6-5	TRBJ2-7	CASSYSAGPSEEQYF	TGTGCCAGCAGTTACTCGGCGGGGCCATCCGAAGAGCAGTACTTC
many	TRBD2	TRBV5-4	TRBJ2-5	CASSLGNLAGGDTQYF	TGTGCCAGCAGCTTGGGCAATCTAGCGGGGGGTGATACCCAGTACTTC
once	TRBD1	TRBV10-3	TRBJ1-1	CAISVTPGQGAFF	TGTGCCATCAGTGTTACGCCGGGACAGGGAGCTTTCTTT
many	TRBD1	TRBV20-1	TRBJ2-7	CSATGTVGIYEQYF	TGCAGTGCAACCGGGACAGTCGGGATCTACGAGCAGTACTTC
many	TRBD2	TRBV27	TRBJ2-7	CASSLKRGLSYEQYF	TGTGCCAGCAGTTTGAAGCGGGGGCTCTCCTACGAGCAGTACTTC
many	.	TRBV19	TRBJ1-5	CASTVRLNQPQHF	TGTGCCAGTACGGTAAGGTTAAATCAGCCCCAGCATTTT
.	.	TRBV7-8	TRBJ1-1	CASSPQGSPEAFF	TGTGCCAGCAGCCCCCAGGGAAGTCCTGAAGCTTTCTTT
.	.	TRBV20-1	TRBJ2-5	CSARAWVGETQYF	TGCAGTGCTAGAGCATGGGTGGGGGAGACCCAGTACTTC
many	.	TRBV2	TRBJ1-1	CASRRGIAEAFF	TGTGCCAGCAGGCGGGGGATCGCTGAAGCTTTCTTT
many	TRBD1	TRBV9	TRBJ1-2	CASSGTGKGYTF	TGTGCCAGCAGCGGGACAGGGAAAGGCTACACCTTC
.	.	TRBV12-3/TRBV12-4	TRBJ2-2	CASSPSPRGGTGELFF	TGTGCCAGCAGTCCCTCTCCGAGGGGGGGGACCGGGGAGCTGTTTTTT
many	.	TRBV10-3	TRBJ1-2	CAISDEGTDGYTF	TGTGCCATCAGTGACGAGGGGACCGATGGCTACACCTTC
.	.	TRBV3-1	TRBJ2-3	CASSQDPQGDTQYF	TGTGCCAGCAGCCAAGATCCCCAGGGGGATACGCAGTATTTT
many	TRBD1	TRBV20-1	TRBJ1-5	CSASETGGGQPQHF	TGCAGTGCTAGCGAGACAGGGGGAGGTCAGCCCCAGCATTTT
.	.	TRBV12-3/TRBV12-4	TRBJ1-5	CASSPDGTGQPQHF	TGTGCCAGCAGCCCGGACGGGACGGGTCAGCCCCAGCATTTT
many	.	TRBV7-9	TRBJ1-2	CASSPGAGDYGYTF	TGTGCCAGCAGCCCGGGCGCAGGGGACTATGGCTACACCTTC
many	TRBD1	TRBV20-1	TRBJ1-5	CSAGGQGGNQPQHF	TGCAGTGCAGGGGGACAGGGGGGGAATCAGCCCCAGCATTTT